The clone carrying this T cell receptor beta chain has a count of ten or more. Building of the TCR beta libraries involved iRepertoire HTBI primers and Arm-PCR of CDR3 regions. Via MiXCR, TCRdb re-called the multiplex PCR reads, giving one row per CDR3 protein. The top ten hold roughly 8.2% of the sample, which has hundreds of thousands of distinct CDR3 sequences, approximately 12% seen once. The CDR3 has 14 amino acids. The V end was cut by 2 bases, the J end by 2 bases, with 7 bases between. The V gene's germline CDR1 is SGHAT and CDR2 FQDESV (reference sequence). This entry belongs to a study of regulatory T cells in long-lasting Graves disease. Time point indicated: newly diagnosed GD, antithyroid drugs for less than 3 months. Researchers made the TCR library from RNA that was extracted from PBMCs. These data were also filed under a second study, of T cells in Graves' hyperthyroidism and ophthalmopathy. That study reports: A lack of ophthalmopathy progression within 18 months defined stable Graves' hyperthyroidism. Ophthalmopathy and stable hyperthyroidism were separated by a 13 V-J model.

This material consisted of peripheral blood mononuclear cells (PBMCs), taken at new diagnosis, from a patient treated with antithyroid drugs. The chain carries TRBV11-1 and TRBJ2-1; D is ambiguous. This receptor was obtained from a woman between 25 and 40 years old with Graves disease. CDR3 nucleotides: TGTGCCAGCAGCTTACACGAAGCCTACAATGAGCAGTTCTTC. Translation: CASSLHEAYNEQFF.